This T cell receptor (beta chain) was recorded in a study of shared clonotypes between healthy human individuals. TCRdb keeps only in-frame clones here, not all; method: immunoSEQ multiplex PCR. The sample has 1,500,000 or so clones; 98% are singletons. Germline V CDR1 and CDR2: LNHDA, SQIVND (reference sequence). Trimming cost V 3 bases and J 6 bases, with 16 bases left between them. CDR3 length: 15 residues. This clone was seen only once. The antigen is not known. Study-wide results and limits: Naive subsets typically showed greater estimated richness than memory subsets.

This chain connects TRBV19 to TRBJ2-3, with TRBD1 as a possible D gene (6 bases). This clonotype originated in a young man in good health. The specimen sequenced was naive CD4+ T cells sorted from blood. As for subset: CD45RA+ positively selected. CDR3 sequence: CASSIHRVVGDTQYF. CDR3 DNA sequence: TGTGCCAGTAGTATCCACAGGGTAGTAGGGGATACGCAGTATTTT.